The 17 T cell receptor beta chains reported below all come from one sample, sequenced in a study of cytomegalovirus exposure and HLA in healthy donors. Libraries were prepared by immunoSEQ multiplex PCR; TCRdb keeps only in-frame clonotypes and omits some of them. The sample shows 150,000 to 200,000 clones, roughly 84% of them seen only once. Sequences were obtained from PBMCs. Source of these receptors: a woman in her late teens or twenties in good health and CMV-seropositive.

This clone was recorded at least ten times. The genes are TRBV5-1 and TRBJ1-1, with D unclear. The CDR3 is 16 residues long. Germline CDR1 SGHRS, CDR2 YFSETQ. The germline V and J ends were trimmed by 4 bases and 0 bases, with 16 bases remaining between them. The CDR3 nucleotides read TGCGCCAGCAGCCCCGGAGACGGCGTCTTGAACACTGAAGCTTTCTTT. Its protein product is CASSPGDGVLNTEAFF.

The sample holds one count of this clone. V is TRBV7-7 and J is TRBJ2-5, with TRBD1 as a possible D gene (5 bases). CDR3 length: 15 amino acids. From germline, CDR1 is SSHAT and CDR2 FNYEAQ (reference sequence). With 3 bases removed from V and 2 bases from J, the gap between germline ends came to 13 bases. Here the CDR3 reads CASSFGQGWQETQYF. The CDR3 coding sequence is TGTGCCAGCAGCTTCGGACAAGGGTGGCAAGAGACCCAGTACTTC. Complete variable domain (other parts from reference TRBV7-7 and TRBJ2-5): GAGVSQSPRYKVTKRGQDVTLRCDPISSHATLYWYQQALGQGPEFLTYFNYEAQPDKSGLPSDRFSAERPEGSISTLTIQRTEQRDSAMYRCASSFGQGWQETQYFGPGTRLLVL.

The chain couples TRBV9 to TRBJ1-2; the D is unclear. The CDR3 is 12 residues long. CDR1 SGDLS and CDR2 YYNGEE come from the germline V gene. V lost 4 bases and J lost 2, with 6 bases in between. In DNA form, the CDR3 reads TGTGCCAGCAGCAGGGAGAACTATGGCTACACCTTC. It is translated as CASSRENYGYTF. Full variable domain (rest looked up from reference TRBV9 and TRBJ1-2): DSGVTQTPKHLITATGQRVTLRCSPRSGDLSVYWYQQSLDQGLQFLIQYYNGEERAKGNILERFSAQQFPDLHSELNLSSLELGDSALYFCASSRENYGYTFGSGTRLTVV.

This sequence joins TRBV6-5 and TRBJ1-2; D uncertain. The germline V gene has CDR1 MNHEY and CDR2 SVGAGI. The CDR3 extends over 11 amino acids. Trimming removed 6 bases at V and 2 bases at J, with 4 bases between. The CDR3, as DNA: TGTGCCAGCAGGGAGAACTATGGCTACACCTTC. Its translation is CASRENYGYTF.

The rearrangement joins TRBV4-1 to TRBJ1-4; 10 bases map to TRBD1. J gave up 4 bases and V 4 bases, and 6 bases lay outside the gene matches. CDR3 size: 16 residues. The germline V gene has CDR1 MGHRA and CDR2 YSYEKL. The DNA for the CDR3 is TGCGCCAGCAGCCTGGGGACAGGGGTGAATAATGAAAAACTGTTTTTT. The encoded protein is CASSLGTGVNNEKLFF.

The rearrangement uses TRBV9 and TRBJ1-2; 9 bases agree with TRBD1. The germline CDR1 and CDR2 sequences are SGDLS and YYNGEE. The junction had 9 bases not matched to a gene; V was cut back by 1 base and J by 5 bases. This CDR3 comprises 16 residues. The CDR3 protein is CASSVLQGASRYGYTF. The CDR3 bases are TGTGCCAGCAGCGTACTACAGGGGGCCTCAAGATATGGCTACACCTTC.

CDR3 region: CASRSRDREDYEQYF. The CDR3 DNA reads as TGTGCCAGCAGAAGCCGGGACAGGGAGGATTACGAGCAGTACTTC. The chain joins TRBV6-5 to TRBJ2-7; TRBD1 aligns across 9 bases. The CDR3 has 15 residues. CDR1 and CDR2 (germline): MNHEY, SVGAGI. The V segment lost 6 bases and the J segment 4 bases; nucleotides outside the gene matches: 10.

The rearrangement links TRBV6-4 to TRBJ1-2; D not certain. This CDR3 contains 13 residues. V was clipped by 0 bases and J by 8 bases, with 10 bases between them. The germline V gene encodes CDR1 MRHNA and CDR2 SNTAGT. In DNA, the CDR3 is TGTGCCAGCAGTGACTCGAGGTATCGAGGCTACACCTTC. It codes for CASSDSRYRGYTF.

V is TRBV5-1 and J is TRBJ2-5; a possible D gene is TRBD2 (5 bases). This CDR3 is built from 14 residues. V lost 3 bases and J 5 bases, leaving 14 bases between the germline ends. In germline, CDR1 is SGHRS, CDR2 YFSETQ. CDR3 amino acids: CASSSGRGVETQYF. CDR3 sequence (DNA): TGCGCCAGCAGCTCCGGACGGGGAGTCGAGACCCAGTACTTC.

This chain uses TRBV18 with TRBJ1-4; D remains unclear. The CDR3 runs 15 residues. CDR1 is KGHSH, CDR2 LQKENI, per germline. Trimming removed 3 bases at V and 3 bases at J, with 11 bases between. The CDR3 bases are TGTGCCAGCTCACCCCTTACCGGTTCTAATGAAAAACTGTTTTTT. Protein sequence: CASSPLTGSNEKLFF.

The chain joins TRBV4-1 to TRBJ1-3; D not resolved. The V gene lost 2 bases and the J gene lost 0 bases, with 5 bases spanning the gap. Germline V lookup: CDR1 MGHRA, CDR2 YSYEKL. The CDR3 totals 14 residues. CDR3 coding DNA: TGCGCCAGCAGCCAACCCAGCTCTGGAAACACCATATATTTT. Translating gives CASSQPSSGNTIYF.

The rearrangement uses TRBV5-6 and TRBJ2-2, with 11 bases lining up with TRBD2. V lost 0 bases to trimming and J lost 3 bases; unmatched junction nucleotides: 7. Looked up from germline, CDR1 is SGHDT and CDR2 is YYEEEE. The CDR3 sequence is 18 residues long. Here the CDR3 DNA reads TGTGCCAGCAGCTTGGTATCCCTAGCGGGGGGCTACACCGGGGAGCTGTTTTTT. Its translation: CASSLVSLAGGYTGELFF.

The chain links TRBV6-5 to TRBJ1-6, with D perhaps TRBD1 (6 bases). Germline V gene lookup returns CDR1 MNHEY and CDR2 SVGAGI. The CDR3 is made up of 13 amino acids. The V and J ends lost 4 bases and 8 bases respectively, with 9 bases between them. CDR3 DNA: TGTGCCAGCAGTTTAGCAGGGGATTCACCCCTCCACTTT. Protein product: CASSLAGDSPLHF.

The CDR3 DNA follows: TGCGCCAGCAGCCTCTCGATCCAGGAGACAGGGGGTGGCTACACCTTC. It is translated as CASSLSIQETGGGYTF. The gene calls are TRBV4-1 and TRBJ1-2; 9 positions match TRBD1. The CDR3 sequence is 16 residues long. The germline V gene has CDR1 MGHRA and CDR2 YSYEKL. With 4 bases clipped from V and 7 bases from J, the junction kept 13 bases outside the gene matches.

The V call is TRBV28, the J call TRBJ1-5; TRBD1 matches 8 bases. Trimming cost V 7 bases and J 0 bases; bases outside gene matches: 8. This CDR3 comprises 16 residues. The V gene's germline CDR1 is MDHEN and CDR2 SYDVKM. CDR3 sequence (DNA): TGTGCCAGCAAGACTGGACAGGGAGTTAGCAATCAGCCCCAGCATTTT. Translation gives CASKTGQGVSNQPQHF.

The rearrangement uses TRBV5-1 and TRBJ2-3; possibly TRBD1 for D (7 bases). V was shortened by 4 bases and J by 7 bases, with 19 bases between the two germline ends. This CDR3 spans 15 amino acids. Germline assignment: CDR1 SGHRS and CDR2 YFSETQ. CDR3 residues: CASSGAEGARNTQYF. The CDR3, as DNA: TGCGCCAGCAGCGGAGCGGAGGGGGCGCGAAATACGCAGTATTTT.

The chain employs TRBV27 and TRBJ2-7; 11 bases are shared with TRBD1. The CDR3 has 14 amino acids. The trim removed 5 bases at V and 2 bases at J, leaving 2 bases unmatched. Germline-derived CDR1 and CDR2 are MNHEY and SMNVEV (reference sequence). CDR3 amino acids: CASSPGQGAYEQYF. The CDR3 DNA follows: TGTGCCAGCAGTCCGGGACAGGGGGCCTACGAGCAGTACTTC.